This T cell receptor beta chain was profiled in a study of cytomegalovirus exposure and HLA in healthy donors. The table came from immunoSEQ multiplex PCR; TCRdb's copy has only in-frame clones and leaves some out. Of 57,000 or so clones in the sample, about 95% are singletons; the top ten hold over 2%. The CDR3 runs to 15 residues. J was trimmed by 7 bases and V by 1 base; bases with no gene match: 5. Germline loops: CDR1 SEHNR, CDR2 FQNEAQ (reference sequence). This TCR was recovered from a man between 18 and 29 years old in good health and CMV-seronegative. The chain carries TRBV7-9 and TRBJ2-1; 9 bases are shared with TRBD2. The material sequenced was PBMCs. CDR3 coding DNA: TGTGCCAGCAGCTTAGGATCTAGCGGGGTTAATGAGCAGTTCTTC. This encodes CASSLGSSGVNEQFF.